The present T cell receptor (beta chain) was sequenced within a study of persistence of HIV-infected CD4 T cells. This was the immunoSEQ version 4 assay in survey mode. Clones were sequenced by immunoSEQ multiplex PCR, and TCRdb holds only the in-frame ones, with some missing. The data show about 30,000 clones, around 82% seen once. The germline gives CDR1 LGHNA, CDR2 YSLEER. The CDR3 is 16 residues long. Trimming left V 0 bases short and J 0 bases short, with 11 bases between. Notes on this clone: Its specificity is unknown.

Stimulation used 9 to 10 ug/mL lysate from CMV-infected fibroblasts. CD40L-negative CD69-negative CD45RO-high memory CD4+ T cells were sorted as populations depleted of antigen-responding cells. Inclusion required CMV-positive serology and CD4+ counts above 400 cells/uL. This rearrangement joins TRBV4-3 to TRBJ1-1, with a possible D match to TRBD1 (5 bases). The sequencing used CD4+ T cells sorted from PBMCs after 18-hour stimulation, collected from a patient who received antiretroviral therapy. This clonotype was obtained from an adult man with HIV who was CMV-seropositive. CDR3 region: CASSQDRGSMNTEAFF. The CDR3, as DNA: TGCGCCAGCAGCCAAGATAGGGGCAGCATGAACACTGAAGCTTTCTTT.